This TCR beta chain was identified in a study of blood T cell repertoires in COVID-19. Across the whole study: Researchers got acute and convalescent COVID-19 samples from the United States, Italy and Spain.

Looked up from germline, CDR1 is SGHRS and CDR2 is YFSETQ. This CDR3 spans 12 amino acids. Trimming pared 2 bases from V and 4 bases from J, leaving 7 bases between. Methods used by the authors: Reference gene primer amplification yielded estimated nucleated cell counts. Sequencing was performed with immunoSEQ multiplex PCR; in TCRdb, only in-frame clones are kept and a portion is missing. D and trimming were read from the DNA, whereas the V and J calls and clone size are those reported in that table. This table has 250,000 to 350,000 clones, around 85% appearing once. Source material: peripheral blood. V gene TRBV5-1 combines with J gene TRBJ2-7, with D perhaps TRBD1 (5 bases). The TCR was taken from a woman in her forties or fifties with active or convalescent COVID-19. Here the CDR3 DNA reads TGCGCCAGCAGCTTTGACAGTTACGAGCAGTACTTC. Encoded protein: CASSFDSYEQYF.